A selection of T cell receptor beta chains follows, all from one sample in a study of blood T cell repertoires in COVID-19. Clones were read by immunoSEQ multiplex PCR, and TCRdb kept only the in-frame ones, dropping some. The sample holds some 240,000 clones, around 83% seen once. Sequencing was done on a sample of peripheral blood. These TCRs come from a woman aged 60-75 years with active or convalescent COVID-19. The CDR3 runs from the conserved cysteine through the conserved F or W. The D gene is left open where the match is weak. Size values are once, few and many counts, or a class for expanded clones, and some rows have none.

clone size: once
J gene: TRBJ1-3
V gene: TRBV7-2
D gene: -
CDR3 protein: CASSPPPGRNTIYF
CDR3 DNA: TGTGCCAGCAGCCCCCCCCCGGGGAGAAACACCATATATTTT

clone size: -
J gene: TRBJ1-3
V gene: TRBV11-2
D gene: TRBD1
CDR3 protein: CASSPIQGALNTIYF
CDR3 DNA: TGTGCCAGCAGCCCCATACAGGGGGCCTTGAACACCATATATTTT

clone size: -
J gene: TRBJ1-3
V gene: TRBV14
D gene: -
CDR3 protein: CASSQAGSYSGNTIYF
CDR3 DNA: TGTGCCAGCAGCCAAGCAGGATCCTACTCTGGAAACACCATATATTTT

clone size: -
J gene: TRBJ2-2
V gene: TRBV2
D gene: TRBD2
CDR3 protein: CASSVLAGGNTGELFF
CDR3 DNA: TGTGCCAGCAGTGTCCTAGCGGGGGGTAACACCGGGGAGCTGTTTTTT

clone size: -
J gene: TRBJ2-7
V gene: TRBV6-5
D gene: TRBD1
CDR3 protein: CASSYTGTGGYEQYF
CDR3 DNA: TGTGCCAGCAGTTATACCGGGACAGGGGGCTACGAGCAGTACTTC

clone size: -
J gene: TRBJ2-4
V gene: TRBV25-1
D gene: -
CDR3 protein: CASSVENIQYF
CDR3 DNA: TGTGCCAGCAGTGTCGAAAACATTCAGTACTTC

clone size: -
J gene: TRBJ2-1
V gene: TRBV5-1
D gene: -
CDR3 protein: CASSSPGDNEQFF
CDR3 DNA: TGCGCCAGCAGCTCGCCCGGGGACAATGAGCAGTTCTTC

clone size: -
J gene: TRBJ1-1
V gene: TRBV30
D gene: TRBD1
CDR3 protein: CAWNRGDTEAFF
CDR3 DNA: TGTGCCTGGAACAGGGGGGACACTGAAGCTTTCTTT

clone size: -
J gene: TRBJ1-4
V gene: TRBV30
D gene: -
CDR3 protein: CAWSVRQGPNEKLFF
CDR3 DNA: TGTGCCTGGAGTGTACGTCAGGGTCCTAATGAAAAACTGTTTTTT

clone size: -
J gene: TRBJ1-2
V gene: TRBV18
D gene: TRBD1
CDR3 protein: CASDYQDRGTYGYTF
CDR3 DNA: TGTGCCAGCGACTACCAGGACAGGGGCACCTATGGCTACACCTTC

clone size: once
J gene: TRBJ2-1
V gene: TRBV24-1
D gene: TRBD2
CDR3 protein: CATSDWRAGDNEQFF
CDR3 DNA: TGTGCCACCAGTGATTGGCGAGCGGGGGACAATGAGCAGTTCTTC

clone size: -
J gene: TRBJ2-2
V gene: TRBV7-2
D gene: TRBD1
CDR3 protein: CASSPQAGTANTGELFF
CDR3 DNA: TGTGCCAGCAGCCCTCAGGCCGGGACAGCGAACACCGGGGAGCTGTTTTTT

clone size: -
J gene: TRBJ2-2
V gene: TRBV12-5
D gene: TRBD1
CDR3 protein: CASVPGGPSDTGELFF
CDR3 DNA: TGTGCTAGTGTCCCAGGGGGCCCCAGTGACACCGGGGAGCTGTTTTTT

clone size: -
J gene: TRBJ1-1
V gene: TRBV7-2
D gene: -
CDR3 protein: CASSSQGFHDTEAFF
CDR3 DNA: TGTGCCAGCAGCTCACAGGGTTTTCATGACACTGAAGCTTTCTTT

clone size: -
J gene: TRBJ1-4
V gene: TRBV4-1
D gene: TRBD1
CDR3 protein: CASSQGRGAGNEKLFF
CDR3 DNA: TGCGCCAGCAGCCAAGGCAGGGGGGCGGGCAATGAAAAACTGTTTTTT

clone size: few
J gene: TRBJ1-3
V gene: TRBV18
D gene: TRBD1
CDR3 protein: CASSADRAGNTIYF
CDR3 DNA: TGTGCCAGCTCAGCCGACAGGGCTGGAAACACCATATATTTT

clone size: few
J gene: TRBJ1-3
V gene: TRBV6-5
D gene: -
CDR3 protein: CASSYKGEGGNTIYF
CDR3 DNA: TGTGCCAGCAGTTATAAGGGGGAGGGAGGAAACACCATATATTTT

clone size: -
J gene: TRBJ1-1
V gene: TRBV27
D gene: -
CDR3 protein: CASSPSGEGTEAFF
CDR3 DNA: TGTGCCAGCAGTCCCAGCGGGGAGGGCACTGAAGCTTTCTTT

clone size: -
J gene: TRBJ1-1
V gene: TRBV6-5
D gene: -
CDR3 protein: CASRTWGDTEAFF
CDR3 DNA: TGTGCCAGCAGGACCTGGGGGGACACTGAAGCTTTCTTT

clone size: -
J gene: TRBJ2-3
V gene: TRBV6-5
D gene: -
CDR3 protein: CASTQGQHTDTQYF
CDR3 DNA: TGTGCCAGCACACAGGGACAACACACAGATACGCAGTATTTT

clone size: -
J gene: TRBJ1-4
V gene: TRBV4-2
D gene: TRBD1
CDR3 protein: CASSQDLTGYEKLFF
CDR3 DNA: TGTGCCAGCAGCCAAGATTTGACAGGGTATGAAAAACTGTTTTTT

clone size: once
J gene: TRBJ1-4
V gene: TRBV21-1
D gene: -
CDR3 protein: CASVTGICNEKLFF
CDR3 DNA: TGTGCCAGCGTAACCGGGATATGTAATGAAAAACTGTTTTTT

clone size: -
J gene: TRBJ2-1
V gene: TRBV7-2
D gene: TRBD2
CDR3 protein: CASSSITTSGGYGEQFF
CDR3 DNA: TGTGCCAGCAGCTCCATAACGACTAGCGGGGGGTACGGTGAGCAGTTCTTC

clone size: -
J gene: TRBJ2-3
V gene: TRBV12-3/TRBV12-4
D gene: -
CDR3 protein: CASSPGSDTQYF
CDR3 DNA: TGTGCCAGCAGTCCCGGGTCAGATACGCAGTATTTT

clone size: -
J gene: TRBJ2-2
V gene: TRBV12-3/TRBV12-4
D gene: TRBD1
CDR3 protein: CASERQGFGELFF
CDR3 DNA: TGTGCCAGCGAGCGACAGGGGTTCGGGGAGCTGTTTTTT

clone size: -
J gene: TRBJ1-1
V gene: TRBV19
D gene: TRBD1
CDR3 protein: CASSRGQGRARGYMNTEAFF
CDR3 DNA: TGTGCCAGTAGTAGGGGACAGGGGAGGGCCCGGGGATACATGAACACTGAAGCTTTCTTT

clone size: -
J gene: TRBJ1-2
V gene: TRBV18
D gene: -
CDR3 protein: CASSPFKTANYGYTF
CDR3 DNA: TGTGCCAGCTCGCCTTTTAAGACAGCTAACTATGGCTACACCTTC

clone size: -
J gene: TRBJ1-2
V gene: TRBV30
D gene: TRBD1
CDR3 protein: CAWSVQGAMGYTF
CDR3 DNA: TGTGCCTGGAGTGTCCAGGGGGCTATGGGCTACACCTTC

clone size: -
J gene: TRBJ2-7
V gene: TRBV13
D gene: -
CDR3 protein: CASSLGGGSYEQYF
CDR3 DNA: TGTGCCAGCAGCTTAGGTGGCGGCTCCTACGAGCAGTACTTC

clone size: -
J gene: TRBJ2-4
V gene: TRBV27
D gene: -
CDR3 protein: CASRQVAKNIQYF
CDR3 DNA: TGTGCCAGCAGGCAGGTAGCCAAAAACATTCAGTACTTC

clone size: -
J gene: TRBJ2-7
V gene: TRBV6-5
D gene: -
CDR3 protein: CASSYSASLEQYF
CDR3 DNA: TGTGCCAGCAGTTACTCAGCCTCCCTCGAGCAGTACTTC

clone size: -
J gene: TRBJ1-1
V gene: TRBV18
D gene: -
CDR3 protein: CASSPGREQEAFF
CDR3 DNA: TGTGCCAGCTCACCAGGTAGGGAGCAAGAAGCTTTCTTT

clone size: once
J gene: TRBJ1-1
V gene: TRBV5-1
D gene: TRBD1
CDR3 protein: CASRETGENTEAFF
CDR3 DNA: TGCGCCAGCCGAGAGACAGGGGAGAACACTGAAGCTTTCTTT

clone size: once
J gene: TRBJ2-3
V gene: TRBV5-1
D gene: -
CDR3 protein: CASSLGLIAVYEDTQYF
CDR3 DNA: TGCGCCAGCAGCTTGGGCCTTATAGCGGTCTACGAGGATACGCAGTATTTT

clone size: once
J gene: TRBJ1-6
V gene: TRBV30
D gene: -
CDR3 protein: CAWSGEIYNSPLHF
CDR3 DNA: TGTGCCTGGTCAGGGGAGATTTATAATTCACCCCTCCACTTT

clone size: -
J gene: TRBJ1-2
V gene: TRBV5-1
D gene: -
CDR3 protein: CASSPLMTNYGYTF
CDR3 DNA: TGCGCCAGCAGCCCCCTCATGACAAACTATGGCTACACCTTC

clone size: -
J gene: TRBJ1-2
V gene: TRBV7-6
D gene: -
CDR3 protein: CASSLGPGSYGYTF
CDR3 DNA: TGTGCCAGCAGCTTAGGTCCAGGAAGTTATGGCTACACCTTC

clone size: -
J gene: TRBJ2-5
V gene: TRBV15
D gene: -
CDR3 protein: CATSRGFRGVQETQYF
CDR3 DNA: TGTGCCACCAGCAGGGGGTTCCGGGGAGTCCAAGAGACCCAGTACTTC

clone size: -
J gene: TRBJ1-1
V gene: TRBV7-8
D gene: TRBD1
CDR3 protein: CASSRTGDTEAFF
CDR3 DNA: TGTGCCAGCAGCCGTACAGGGGACACTGAAGCTTTCTTT

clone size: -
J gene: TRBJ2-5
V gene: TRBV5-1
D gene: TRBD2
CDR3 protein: CASSSGLAGGSPGTQYF
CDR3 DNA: TGCGCCAGCAGCTCGGGACTAGCGGGGGGGTCCCCGGGGACCCAGTACTTC

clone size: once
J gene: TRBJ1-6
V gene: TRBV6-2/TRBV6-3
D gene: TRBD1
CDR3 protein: CASSRTGDNSPLHF
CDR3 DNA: TGTGCCAGCAGTAGGACAGGAGATAATTCACCCCTCCACTTT

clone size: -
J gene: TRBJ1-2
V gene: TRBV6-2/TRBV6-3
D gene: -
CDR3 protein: CASSYLGGNYGYTF
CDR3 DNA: TGTGCCAGCAGTTACCTCGGGGGGAACTATGGCTACACCTTC